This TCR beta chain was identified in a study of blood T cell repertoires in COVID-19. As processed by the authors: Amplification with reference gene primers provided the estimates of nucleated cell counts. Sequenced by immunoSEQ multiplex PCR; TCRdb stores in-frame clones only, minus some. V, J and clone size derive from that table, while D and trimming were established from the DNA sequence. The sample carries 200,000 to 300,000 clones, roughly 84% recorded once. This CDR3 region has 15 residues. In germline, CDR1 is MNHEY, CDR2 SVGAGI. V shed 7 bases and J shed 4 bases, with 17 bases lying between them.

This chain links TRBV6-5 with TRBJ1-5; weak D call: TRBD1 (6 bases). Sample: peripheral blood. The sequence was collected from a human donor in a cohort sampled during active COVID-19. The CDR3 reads CASTLRSGANQPQHF. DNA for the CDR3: TGTGCCAGCACCTTGCGTTCAGGGGCGAATCAGCCCCAGCATTTT.